This T cell receptor beta chain was recovered during a study of shared clonotypes between healthy human individuals. To note about this clone: Its antigen is not known.

General study points: It was the non-shared clonotypes that had lower generation probabilities than clonotypes shared by all four donors.

Method: immunoSEQ multiplex PCR; TCRdb's copy keeps in-frame clones and lacks some. Of about 2.1 million clones in the sample, roughly 95% are singletons; the top ten hold more than 1.5%. Cells designated naive CD8 were CD45RO-negative and were positively selected for CCR7, with terminally differentiated effector memory CD45RA+ cells excluded. The sample comprised naive CD8+ T cells from PBMCs. This clonotype was obtained from a man in his late teens or twenties in good health. Some clones in this sample may be carry-over from other donors' samples.

DNA for the CDR3: TGTGCCAGCAGCTTAGGACGTGGAACCAATGAGCAGTTCTTC. As protein: CASSLGRGTNEQFF. The chain links TRBV7-9 to TRBJ2-1; D not resolved. CDR1 is SEHNR, CDR2 FQNEAQ, per germline (reference sequence). The V end lost 1 base, the J end lost 6 bases, and 10 bases lay between the germline ends. The CDR3 totals 14 residues.